This T cell receptor (beta chain) emerged from a study of T cell responses to AZD1222 COVID-19 vaccine. This clone appeared once. Sequenced by immunoSEQ multiplex PCR; TCRdb stores in-frame clones only, minus some. This sample yields roughly 51,000 clones, of which 70% to 90% are seen a single time; more than 14% belongs to the top ten. CDR3 length: 14 residues. Trimming shortened V by 2 bases and J by 8 bases, and 15 bases separated the two germline ends. CDR1 and CDR2 from the germline V gene are KGHSH and LQKENI. The receptor was derived from an adult who received the AZD1222 COVID-19 vaccine. This chain joins TRBV18 and TRBJ1-2, with D perhaps matching TRBD1 (5 bases). Sequencing used peripheral blood, obtained 28 days after the second AZD1222 dose. In DNA form, the CDR3 reads TGTGCCAGCTCACCAGCCAGGGAGGAGAACGGCTACACCTTC. Its protein is CASSPAREENGYTF.